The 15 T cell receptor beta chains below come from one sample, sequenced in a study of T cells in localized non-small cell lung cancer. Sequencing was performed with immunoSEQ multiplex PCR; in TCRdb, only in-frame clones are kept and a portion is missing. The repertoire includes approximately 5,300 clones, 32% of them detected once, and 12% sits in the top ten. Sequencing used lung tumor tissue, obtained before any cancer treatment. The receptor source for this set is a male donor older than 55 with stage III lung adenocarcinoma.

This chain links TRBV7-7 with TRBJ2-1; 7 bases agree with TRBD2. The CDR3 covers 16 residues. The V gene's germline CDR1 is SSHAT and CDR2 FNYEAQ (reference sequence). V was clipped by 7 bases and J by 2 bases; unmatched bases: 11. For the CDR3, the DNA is TGTGCCAGCACTCCAAACCTAGCGGCAACCTACAATGAGCAGTTCTTC. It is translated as CASTPNLAATYNEQFF.

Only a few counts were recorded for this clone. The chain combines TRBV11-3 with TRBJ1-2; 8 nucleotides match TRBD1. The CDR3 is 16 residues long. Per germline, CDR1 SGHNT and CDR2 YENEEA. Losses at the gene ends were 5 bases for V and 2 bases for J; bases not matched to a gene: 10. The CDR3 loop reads CASSRGQGSGNYGYTF. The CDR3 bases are TGTGCCAGCAGCCGTGGACAGGGCTCGGGAAACTATGGCTACACCTTC.

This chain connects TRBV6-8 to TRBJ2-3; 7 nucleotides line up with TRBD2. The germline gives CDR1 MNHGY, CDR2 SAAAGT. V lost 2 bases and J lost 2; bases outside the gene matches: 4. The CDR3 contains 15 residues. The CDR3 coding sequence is TGTGCCAGCAGTTACCAAGCGGGACCCACAGATACGCAGTATTTT. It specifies CASSYQAGPTDTQYF.

CDR3 sequence reads: CASSNSGGDEQFF. CDR3 coding DNA: TGTGCCAGTAGTAATAGCGGAGGGGATGAGCAGTTCTTC. The J gene is TRBJ2-1, the V gene TRBV19, with D possibly being TRBD2 (6 bases). Germline V CDR1 and CDR2: LNHDA, SQIVND (reference sequence). The CDR3 consists of 13 residues. V dropped 4 bases and J dropped 8 bases, with 12 bases sitting between them.

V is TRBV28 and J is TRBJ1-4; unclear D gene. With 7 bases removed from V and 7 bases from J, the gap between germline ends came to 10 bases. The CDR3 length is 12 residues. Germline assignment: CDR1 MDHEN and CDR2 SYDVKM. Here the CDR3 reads CASTVRGEKLFF. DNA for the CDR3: TGTGCCAGCACGGTTCGGGGTGAAAAACTGTTTTTT.

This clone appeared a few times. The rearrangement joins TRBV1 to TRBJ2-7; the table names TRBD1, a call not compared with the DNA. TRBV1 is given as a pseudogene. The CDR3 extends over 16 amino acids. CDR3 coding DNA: TGCGCCAGCAGCCCCGGGAACCGGGACAGGGACCACGAGCAGTACTTC. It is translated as CASSPGNRDRDHEQYF.

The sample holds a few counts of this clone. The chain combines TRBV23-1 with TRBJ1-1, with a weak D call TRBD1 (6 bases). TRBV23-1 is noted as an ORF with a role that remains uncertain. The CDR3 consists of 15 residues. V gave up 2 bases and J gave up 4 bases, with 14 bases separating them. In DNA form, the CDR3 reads TGCGCCAGCAGTCAAGCACAGGGCGGGGGCACTGAAGCTTTCTTT. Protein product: CASSQAQGGGTEAFF.

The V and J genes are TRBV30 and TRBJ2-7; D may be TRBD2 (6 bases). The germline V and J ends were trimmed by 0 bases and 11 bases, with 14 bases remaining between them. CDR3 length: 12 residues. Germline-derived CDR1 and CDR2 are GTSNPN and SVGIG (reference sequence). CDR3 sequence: CAWSVSRTGEYF. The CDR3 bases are TGTGCCTGGAGTGTTTCCCGGACGGGGGAGTACTTC.

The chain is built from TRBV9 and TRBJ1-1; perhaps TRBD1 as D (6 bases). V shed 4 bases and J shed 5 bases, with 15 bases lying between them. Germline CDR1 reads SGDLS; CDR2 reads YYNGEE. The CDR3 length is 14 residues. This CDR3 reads CASSSVGARTEAFF. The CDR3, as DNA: TGTGCCAGCAGCTCGGTGGGGGCGCGGACTGAAGCTTTCTTT.

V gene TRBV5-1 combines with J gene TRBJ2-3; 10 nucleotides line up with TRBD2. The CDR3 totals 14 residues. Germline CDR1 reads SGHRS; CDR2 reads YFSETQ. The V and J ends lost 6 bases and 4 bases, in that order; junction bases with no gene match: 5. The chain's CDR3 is CASNLAGVADTQYF. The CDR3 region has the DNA TGCGCCAGCAACCTAGCGGGAGTGGCAGATACGCAGTATTTT.

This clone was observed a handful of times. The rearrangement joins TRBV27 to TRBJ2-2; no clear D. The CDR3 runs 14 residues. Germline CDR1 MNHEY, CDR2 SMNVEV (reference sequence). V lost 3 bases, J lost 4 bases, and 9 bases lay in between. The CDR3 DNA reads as TGTGCCAGCAGTTTTGGAGTAGCCACCGGGGAGCTGTTTTTT. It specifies CASSFGVATGELFF.

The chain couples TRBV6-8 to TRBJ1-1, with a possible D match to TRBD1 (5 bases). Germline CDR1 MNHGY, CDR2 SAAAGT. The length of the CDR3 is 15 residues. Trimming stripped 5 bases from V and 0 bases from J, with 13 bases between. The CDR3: CASSPRQRLNTEAFF. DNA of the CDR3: TGTGCCAGCAGTCCCCGACAGAGATTGAACACTGAAGCTTTCTTT.

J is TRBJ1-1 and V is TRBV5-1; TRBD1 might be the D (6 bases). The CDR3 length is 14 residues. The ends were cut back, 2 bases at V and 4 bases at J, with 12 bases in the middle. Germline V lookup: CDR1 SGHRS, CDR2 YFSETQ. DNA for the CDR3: TGCGCCAGCAGCTTCTACAGGGAAAGCACTGAAGCTTTCTTT. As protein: CASSFYRESTEAFF.

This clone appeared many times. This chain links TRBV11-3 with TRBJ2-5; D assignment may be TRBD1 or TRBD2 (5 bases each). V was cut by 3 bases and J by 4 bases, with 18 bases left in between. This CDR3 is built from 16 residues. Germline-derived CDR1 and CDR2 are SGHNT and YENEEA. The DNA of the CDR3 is TGTGCCAGCAGCTTGGCCAACACAGGAGGTGGAGAGACCCAGTACTTC. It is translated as CASSLANTGGGETQYF.

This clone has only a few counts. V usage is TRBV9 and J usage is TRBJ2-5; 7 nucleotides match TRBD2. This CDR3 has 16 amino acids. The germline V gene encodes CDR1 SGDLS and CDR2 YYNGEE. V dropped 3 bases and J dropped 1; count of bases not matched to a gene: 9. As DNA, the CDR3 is TGTGCCAGCAGCGCGGGACCTGTAGCGGGCCAAGAGACCCAGTACTTC. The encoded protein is CASSAGPVAGQETQYF.